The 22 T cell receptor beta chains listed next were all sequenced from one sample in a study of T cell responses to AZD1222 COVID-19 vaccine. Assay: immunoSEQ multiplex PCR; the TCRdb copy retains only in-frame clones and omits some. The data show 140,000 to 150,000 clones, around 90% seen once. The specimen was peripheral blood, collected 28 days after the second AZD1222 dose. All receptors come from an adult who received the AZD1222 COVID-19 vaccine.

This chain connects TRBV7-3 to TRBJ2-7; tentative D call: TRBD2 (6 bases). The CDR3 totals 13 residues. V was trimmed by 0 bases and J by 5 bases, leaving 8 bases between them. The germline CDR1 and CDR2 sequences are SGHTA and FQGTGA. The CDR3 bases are TGTGCCAGCAGCTTAACCGGGGGTAACGAGCAGTACTTC. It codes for CASSLTGGNEQYF. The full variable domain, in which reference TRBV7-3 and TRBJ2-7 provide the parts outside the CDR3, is GAGVSQTPSNKVTEKGKYVELRCDPISGHTALYWYRQSLGQGPEFLIYFQGTGAADDSGLPNDRFFAVRPEGSVSTLKIQRTERGDSAVYLCASSLTGGNEQYFGPGTRLTVT.

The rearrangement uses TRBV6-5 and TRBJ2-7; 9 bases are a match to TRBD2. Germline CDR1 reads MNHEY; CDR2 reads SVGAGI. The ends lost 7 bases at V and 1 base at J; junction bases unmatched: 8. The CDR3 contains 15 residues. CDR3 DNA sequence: TGTGCCAGCAAGACGCTAACTAGCGGGTCCTACGAGCAGTACTTC. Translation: CASKTLTSGSYEQYF.

CDR3 DNA: TGTGCCAGCAGTTTACAGGGTACAGCTTTCTTT. Amino acid sequence: CASSLQGTAFF. V and J are TRBV12-3 or TRBV12-4 and TRBJ1-1; TRBD1 might be the D (5 bases). The CDR3 spans 11 residues. Trimming removed 2 bases at V and 10 bases at J, with 8 bases between.

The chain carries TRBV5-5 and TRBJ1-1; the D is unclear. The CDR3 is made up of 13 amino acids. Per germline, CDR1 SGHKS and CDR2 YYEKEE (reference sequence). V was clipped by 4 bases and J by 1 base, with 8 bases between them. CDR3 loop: CASSPPPNTEAFF. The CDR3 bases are TGTGCCAGCAGCCCCCCCCCGAACACTGAAGCTTTCTTT. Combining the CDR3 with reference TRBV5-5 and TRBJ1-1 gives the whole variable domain DAGVTQSPTHLIKTRGQQVTLRCSPISGHKSVSWYQQVLGQGPQFIFQYYEKEERGRGNFPDRFSARQFPNYSSELNVNALLLGDSALYLCASSPPPNTEAFFGQGTRLTVV.

The CDR3 coding sequence is TGTGCCAGCAGCCAAGTGTCTAGCTATGGCTACACCTTC. Translating it yields CASSQVSSYGYTF. This chain links TRBV3-1 (or the pseudogene TRBV3-2) with TRBJ1-2, with D uncertain. V was cut by 1 base and J by 4 bases, with 7 bases left in between. CDR1 LGHDT and CDR2 YNNKEL come from the germline V gene (reference sequence). The CDR3 extends over 13 amino acids.

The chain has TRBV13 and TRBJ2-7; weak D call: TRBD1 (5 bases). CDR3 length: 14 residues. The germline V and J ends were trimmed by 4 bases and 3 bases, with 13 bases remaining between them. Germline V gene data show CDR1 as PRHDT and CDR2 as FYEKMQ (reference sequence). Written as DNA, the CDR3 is TGTGCCAGCAGCTCGACAGTATCCTACTACGAGCAGTACTTC. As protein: CASSSTVSYYEQYF.

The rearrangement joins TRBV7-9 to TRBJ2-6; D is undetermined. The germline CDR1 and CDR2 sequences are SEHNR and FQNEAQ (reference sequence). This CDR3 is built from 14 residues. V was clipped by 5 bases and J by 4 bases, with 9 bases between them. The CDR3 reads CASSTAGGANVLTF. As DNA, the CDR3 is TGTGCCAGCAGCACCGCCGGCGGGGCCAACGTCCTGACTTTC.

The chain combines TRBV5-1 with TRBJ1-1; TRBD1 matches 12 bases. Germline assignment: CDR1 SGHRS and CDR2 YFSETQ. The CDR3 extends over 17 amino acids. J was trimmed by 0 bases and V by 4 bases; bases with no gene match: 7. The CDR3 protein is CASSRPGQGAMNTEAFF. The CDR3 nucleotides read TGCGCCAGCAGCCGTCCGGGACAGGGGGCGATGAACACTGAAGCTTTCTTT.

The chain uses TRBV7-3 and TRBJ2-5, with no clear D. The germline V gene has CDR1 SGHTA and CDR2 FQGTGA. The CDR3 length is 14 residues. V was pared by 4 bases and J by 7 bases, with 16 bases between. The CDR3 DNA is TGTGCCAGCAGCTCCCTGGATCCCTTCGCGACCCAGTACTTC. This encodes CASSSLDPFATQYF.

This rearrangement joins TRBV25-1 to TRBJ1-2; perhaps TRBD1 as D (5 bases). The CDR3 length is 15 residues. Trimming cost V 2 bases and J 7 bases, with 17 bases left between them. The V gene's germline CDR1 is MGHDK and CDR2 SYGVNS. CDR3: CASSERGEASAGYTF. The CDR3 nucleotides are TGTGCCAGCAGTGAACGGGGGGAGGCATCGGCTGGCTACACCTTC.

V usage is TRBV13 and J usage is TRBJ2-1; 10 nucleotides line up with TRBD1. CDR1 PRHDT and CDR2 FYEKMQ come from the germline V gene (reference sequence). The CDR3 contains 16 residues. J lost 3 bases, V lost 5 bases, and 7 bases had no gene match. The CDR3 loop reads CASSPRDRGIYNEQFF. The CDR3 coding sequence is TGTGCCAGCAGCCCACGGGACAGGGGAATCTACAATGAGCAGTTCTTC.

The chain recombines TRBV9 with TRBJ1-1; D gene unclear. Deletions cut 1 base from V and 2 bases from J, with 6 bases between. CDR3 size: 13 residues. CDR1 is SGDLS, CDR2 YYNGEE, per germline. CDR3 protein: CASSVTVNTEAFF. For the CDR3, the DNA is TGTGCCAGCAGCGTAACGGTCAACACTGAAGCTTTCTTT.

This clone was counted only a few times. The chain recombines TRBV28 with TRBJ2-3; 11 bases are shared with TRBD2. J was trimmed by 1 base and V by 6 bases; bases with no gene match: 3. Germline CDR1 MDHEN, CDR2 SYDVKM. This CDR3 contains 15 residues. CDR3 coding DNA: TGTGCCAGCAGGCGGACTAGCGGGCGCACAGATACGCAGTATTTT. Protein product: CASRRTSGRTDTQYF.

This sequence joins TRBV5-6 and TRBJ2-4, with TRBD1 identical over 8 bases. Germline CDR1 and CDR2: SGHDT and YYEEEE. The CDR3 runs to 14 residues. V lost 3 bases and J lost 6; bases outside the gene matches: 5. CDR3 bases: TGTGCCAGCAGCTCGGACAGGGTAGTAAACATTCAGTACTTC. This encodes CASSSDRVVNIQYF.

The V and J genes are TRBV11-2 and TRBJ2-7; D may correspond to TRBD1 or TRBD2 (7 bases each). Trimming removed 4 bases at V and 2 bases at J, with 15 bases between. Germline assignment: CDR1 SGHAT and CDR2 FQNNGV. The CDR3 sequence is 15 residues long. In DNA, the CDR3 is TGTGCCAGCAGCTCCCAGGGGGGGACTGCCTACGAGCAGTACTTC. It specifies CASSSQGGTAYEQYF.

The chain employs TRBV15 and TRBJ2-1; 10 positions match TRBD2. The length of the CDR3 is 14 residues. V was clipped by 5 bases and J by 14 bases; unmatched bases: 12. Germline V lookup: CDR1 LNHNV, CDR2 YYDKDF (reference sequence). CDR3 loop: CATSGGTSVEREFF. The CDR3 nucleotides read TGTGCCACCAGCGGCGGGACTAGCGTAGAACGGGAGTTCTTC.

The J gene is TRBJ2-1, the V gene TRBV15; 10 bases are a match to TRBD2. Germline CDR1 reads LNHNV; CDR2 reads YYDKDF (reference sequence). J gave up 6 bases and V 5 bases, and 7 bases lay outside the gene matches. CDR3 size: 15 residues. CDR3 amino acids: CATSRSGRRGNEQFF. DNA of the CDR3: TGTGCCACCAGCCGTAGCGGGAGGAGAGGCAATGAGCAGTTCTTC.

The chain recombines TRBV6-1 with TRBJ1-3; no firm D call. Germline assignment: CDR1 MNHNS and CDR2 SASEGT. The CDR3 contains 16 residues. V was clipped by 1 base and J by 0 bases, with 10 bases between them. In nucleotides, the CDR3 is TGTGCCAGCAGTGAAGAACTTCCAGTCTCTGGAAACACCATATATTTT. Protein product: CASSEELPVSGNTIYF.

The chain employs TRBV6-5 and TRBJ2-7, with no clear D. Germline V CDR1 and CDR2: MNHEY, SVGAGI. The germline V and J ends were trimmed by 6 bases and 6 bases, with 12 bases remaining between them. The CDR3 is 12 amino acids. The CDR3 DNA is TGTGCCAGCAGCGACATCCGTTTCGAGCAGTACTTC. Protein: CASSDIRFEQYF.

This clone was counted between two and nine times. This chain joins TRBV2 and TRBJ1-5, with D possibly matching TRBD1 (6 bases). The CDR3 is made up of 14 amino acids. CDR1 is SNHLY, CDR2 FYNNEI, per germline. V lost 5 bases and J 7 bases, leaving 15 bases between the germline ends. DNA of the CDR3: TGTGCCAGCAGTCCCGGACAGCCTACCCAGCCCCAGCATTTT. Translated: CASSPGQPTQPQHF.

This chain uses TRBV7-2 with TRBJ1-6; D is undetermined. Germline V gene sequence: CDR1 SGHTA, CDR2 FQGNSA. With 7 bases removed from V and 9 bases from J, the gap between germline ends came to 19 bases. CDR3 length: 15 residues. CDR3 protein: CASTLPELLTSPLHF. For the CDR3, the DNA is TGTGCCAGCACCCTCCCGGAATTACTTACTTCACCCCTCCACTTT.

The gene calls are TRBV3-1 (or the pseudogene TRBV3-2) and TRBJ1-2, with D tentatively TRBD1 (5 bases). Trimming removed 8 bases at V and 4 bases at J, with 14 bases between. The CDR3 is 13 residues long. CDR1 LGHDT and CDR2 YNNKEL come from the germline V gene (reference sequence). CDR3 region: CASGGERAYGYTF. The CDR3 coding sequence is TGTGCCAGCGGAGGGGAGAGGGCCTATGGCTACACCTTC.